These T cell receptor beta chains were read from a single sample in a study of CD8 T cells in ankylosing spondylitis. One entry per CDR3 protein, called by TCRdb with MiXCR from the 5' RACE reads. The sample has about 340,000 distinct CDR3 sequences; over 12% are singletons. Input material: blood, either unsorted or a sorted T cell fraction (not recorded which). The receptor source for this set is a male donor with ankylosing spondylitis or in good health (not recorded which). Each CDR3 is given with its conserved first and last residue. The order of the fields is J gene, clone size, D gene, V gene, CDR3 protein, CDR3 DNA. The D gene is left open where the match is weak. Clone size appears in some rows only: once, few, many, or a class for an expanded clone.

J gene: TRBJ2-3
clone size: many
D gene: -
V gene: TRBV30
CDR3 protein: CAWSPIGDTQYF
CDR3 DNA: TGTGCCTGGAGTCCTATCGGGGATACGCAGTATTTT

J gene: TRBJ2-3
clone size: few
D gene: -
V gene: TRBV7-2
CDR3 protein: CASSLTYDKSTDTQYF
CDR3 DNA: TGTGCCAGCAGCCTAACATACGACAAAAGCACAGATACGCAGTATTTT

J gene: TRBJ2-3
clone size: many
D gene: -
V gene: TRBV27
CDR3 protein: CASSLRGRITDTQYF
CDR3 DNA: TGTGCCAGCAGTTTGCGGGGGCGGATCACAGATACGCAGTATTTT

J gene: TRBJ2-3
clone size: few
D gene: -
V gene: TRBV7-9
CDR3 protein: CASSFVSDTDTQYF
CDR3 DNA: TGTGCCAGCAGCTTCGTTAGCGATACAGATACGCAGTATTTT

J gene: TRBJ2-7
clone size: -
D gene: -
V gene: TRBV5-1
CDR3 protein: CASSPTGSINEQYF
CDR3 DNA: TGCGCCAGCAGTCCCACCGGGAGTATCAACGAGCAGTACTTC

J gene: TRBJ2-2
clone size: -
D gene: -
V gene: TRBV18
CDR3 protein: CASSPRTTGELFF
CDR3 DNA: TGTGCCAGCTCACCACGAACCACCGGGGAGCTGTTTTTT

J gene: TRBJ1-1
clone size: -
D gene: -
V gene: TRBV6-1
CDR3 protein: CASRMRGSAEAFF
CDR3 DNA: TGTGCCAGCAGAATGAGGGGGTCGGCTGAAGCTTTCTTT

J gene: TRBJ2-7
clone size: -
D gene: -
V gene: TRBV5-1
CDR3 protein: CASAEGPFYEQYF
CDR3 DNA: TGCGCCAGCGCAGAAGGCCCTTTCTACGAGCAGTACTTC

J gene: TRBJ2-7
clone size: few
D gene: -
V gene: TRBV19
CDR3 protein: CASSMAGSGEQYF
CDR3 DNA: TGTGCCAGTAGTATGGCCGGATCGGGGGAGCAGTACTTC

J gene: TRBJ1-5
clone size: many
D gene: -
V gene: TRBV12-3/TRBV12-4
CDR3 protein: CASSRLEGQPQHF
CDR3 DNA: TGTGCCAGCAGCCGACTAGAGGGGCAGCCCCAGCATTTT

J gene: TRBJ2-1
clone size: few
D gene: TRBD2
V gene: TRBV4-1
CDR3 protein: CASSHLAGGPSGEQFF
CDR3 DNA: TGCGCCAGCAGCCATCTAGCGGGGGGGCCGTCTGGGGAGCAGTTCTTC

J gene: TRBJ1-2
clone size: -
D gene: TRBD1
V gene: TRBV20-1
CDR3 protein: CSARATGGNYGYTF
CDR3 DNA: TGCAGTGCTAGGGCGACAGGGGGCAACTATGGCTACACCTTC

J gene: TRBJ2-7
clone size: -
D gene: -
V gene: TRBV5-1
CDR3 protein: CASSLEALSYEQYF
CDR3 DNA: TGCGCCAGCAGCTTGGAGGCACTCTCCTACGAGCAGTACTTC

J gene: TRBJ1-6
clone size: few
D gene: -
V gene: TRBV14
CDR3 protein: CASSQDLGRRPNSPLHF
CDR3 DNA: TGTGCCAGCAGCCAAGATTTGGGACGGAGACCAAATTCACCCCTCCACTTT

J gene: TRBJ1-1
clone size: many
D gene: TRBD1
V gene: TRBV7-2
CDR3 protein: CASSFPGDSRLNTEAFF
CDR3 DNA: TGTGCCAGCAGCTTCCCTGGGGACAGCAGACTGAACACTGAAGCTTTCTTT

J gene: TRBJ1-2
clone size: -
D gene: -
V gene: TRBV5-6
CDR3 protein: CASSSPDPGFYGYTF
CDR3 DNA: TGTGCCAGCAGCTCTCCCGACCCAGGGTTCTATGGCTACACCTTC

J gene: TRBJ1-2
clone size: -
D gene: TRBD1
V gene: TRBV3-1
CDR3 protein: CASSPGRGRSGYTF
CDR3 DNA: TGTGCCAGCAGCCCTGGAAGGGGGCGTTCTGGCTACACCTTC

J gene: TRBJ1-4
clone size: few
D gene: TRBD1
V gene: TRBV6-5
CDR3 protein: CASSWGDRNEKLFF
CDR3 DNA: TGTGCCAGCAGTTGGGGGGACAGGAATGAAAAACTGTTTTTT

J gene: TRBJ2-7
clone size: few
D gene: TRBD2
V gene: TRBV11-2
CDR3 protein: CASSLTSSSGDSYEQYF
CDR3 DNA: TGTGCCAGCAGCTTAACCTCGTCTAGCGGGGACTCCTACGAGCAGTACTTC

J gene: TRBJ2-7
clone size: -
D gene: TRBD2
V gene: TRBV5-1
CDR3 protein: CASSFSSGGAYEQYF
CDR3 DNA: TGCGCCAGCAGCTTCTCTAGCGGGGGGGCCTACGAGCAGTACTTC

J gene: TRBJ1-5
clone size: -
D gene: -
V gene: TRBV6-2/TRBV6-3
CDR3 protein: CASSYSDSLPNQPQHF
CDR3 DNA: TGTGCCAGCAGTTACTCTGACAGCCTTCCTAATCAGCCCCAGCATTTT

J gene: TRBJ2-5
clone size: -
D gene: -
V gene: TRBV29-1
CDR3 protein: CSVEYVEAETQYF
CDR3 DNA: TGCAGCGTTGAGTATGTGGAGGCGGAGACCCAGTACTTC

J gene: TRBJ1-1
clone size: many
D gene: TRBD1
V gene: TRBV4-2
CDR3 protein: CASSPGQGLNTEAFF
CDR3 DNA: TGTGCCAGCAGCCCGGGACAGGGTCTTAACACTGAAGCTTTCTTT

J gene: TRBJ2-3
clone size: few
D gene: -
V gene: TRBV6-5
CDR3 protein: CASSYSGMRDTQYF
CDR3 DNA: TGTGCCAGCAGTTACTCGGGAATGCGAGATACGCAGTATTTT

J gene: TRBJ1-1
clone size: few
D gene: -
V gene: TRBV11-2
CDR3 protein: CASSQQGLNTEAFF
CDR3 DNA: TGTGCCAGCAGCCAACAGGGCCTGAACACTGAAGCTTTCTTT

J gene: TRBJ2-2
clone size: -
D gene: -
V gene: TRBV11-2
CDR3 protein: CASSRRGRENTGELFF
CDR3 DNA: TGTGCCAGCAGCCGCCGGGGCAGGGAGAACACCGGGGAGCTGTTTTTT

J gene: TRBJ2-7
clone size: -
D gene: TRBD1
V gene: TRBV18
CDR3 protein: CASSPGTGLREQYF
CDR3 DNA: TGTGCCAGCTCACCGGGGACAGGGCTGAGGGAGCAGTACTTC

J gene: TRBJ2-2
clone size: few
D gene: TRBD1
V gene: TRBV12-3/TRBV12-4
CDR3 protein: CASRTGTNTGELFF
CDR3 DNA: TGTGCCAGCAGGACAGGGACGAACACCGGGGAGCTGTTTTTT

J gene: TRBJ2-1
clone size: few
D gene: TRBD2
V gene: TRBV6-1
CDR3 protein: CASVPGLGKSSYNEQFF
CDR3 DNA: TGTGCCAGCGTACCCGGACTAGGCAAGAGCTCCTACAATGAGCAGTTCTTC

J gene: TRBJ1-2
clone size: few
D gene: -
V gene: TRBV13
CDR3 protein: CASSPTGSANYGYTF
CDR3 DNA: TGTGCCAGCAGCCCCACAGGGTCAGCTAACTATGGCTACACCTTC

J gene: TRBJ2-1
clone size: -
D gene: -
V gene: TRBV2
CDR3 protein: CASSGGGNNNEQFF
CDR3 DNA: TGTGCCAGCAGTGGCGGAGGGAATAACAATGAGCAGTTCTTC

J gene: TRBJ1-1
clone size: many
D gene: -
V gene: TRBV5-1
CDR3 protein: CASSLDGVNTEAFF
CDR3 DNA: TGCGCCAGCAGCTTGGACGGGGTGAACACTGAAGCTTTCTTT

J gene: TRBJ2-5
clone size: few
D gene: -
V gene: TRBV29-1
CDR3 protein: CSVGGHMQETQYF
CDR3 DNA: TGCAGCGTTGGAGGACACATGCAAGAGACCCAGTACTTC

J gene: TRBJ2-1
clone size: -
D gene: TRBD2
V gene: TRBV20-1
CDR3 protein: CSLGLAGREQFF
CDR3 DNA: TGCAGTCTTGGACTAGCGGGACGCGAGCAGTTCTTC